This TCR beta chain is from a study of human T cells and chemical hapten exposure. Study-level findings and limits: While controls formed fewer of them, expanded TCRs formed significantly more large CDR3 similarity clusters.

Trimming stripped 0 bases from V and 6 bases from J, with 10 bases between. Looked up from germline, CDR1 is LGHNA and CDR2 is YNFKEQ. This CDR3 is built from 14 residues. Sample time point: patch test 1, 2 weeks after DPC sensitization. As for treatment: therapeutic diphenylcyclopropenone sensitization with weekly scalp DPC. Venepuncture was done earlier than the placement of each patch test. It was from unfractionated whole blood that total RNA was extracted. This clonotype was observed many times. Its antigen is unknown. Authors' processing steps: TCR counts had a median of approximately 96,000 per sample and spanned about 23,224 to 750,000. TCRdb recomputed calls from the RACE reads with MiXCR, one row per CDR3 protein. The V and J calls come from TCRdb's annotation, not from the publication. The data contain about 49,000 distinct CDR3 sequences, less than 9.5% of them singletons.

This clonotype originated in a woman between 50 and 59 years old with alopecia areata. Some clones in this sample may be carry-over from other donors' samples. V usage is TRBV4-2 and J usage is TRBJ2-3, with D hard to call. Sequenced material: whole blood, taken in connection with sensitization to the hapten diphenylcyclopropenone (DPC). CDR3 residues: CASSQDLKLDTQYF. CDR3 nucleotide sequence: TGTGCCAGCAGCCAAGATTTGAAGCTTGATACGCAGTATTTT.